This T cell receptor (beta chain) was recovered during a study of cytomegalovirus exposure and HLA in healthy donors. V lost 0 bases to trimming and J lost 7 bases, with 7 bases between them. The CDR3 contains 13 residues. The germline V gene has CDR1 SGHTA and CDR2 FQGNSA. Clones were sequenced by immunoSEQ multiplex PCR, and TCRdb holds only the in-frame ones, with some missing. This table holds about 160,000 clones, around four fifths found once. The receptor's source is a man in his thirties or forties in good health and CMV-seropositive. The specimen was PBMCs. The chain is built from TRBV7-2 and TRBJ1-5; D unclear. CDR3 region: CASSLAVAQPQHF. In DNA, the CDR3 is TGTGCCAGCAGCTTAGCGGTAGCCCAGCCCCAGCATTTT.